These T cell receptor beta chains were read from a single sample in a study of Graves' ophthalmopathy and Graves' hyperthyroidism. One entry per CDR3 protein results from TCRdb running MiXCR on the multiplex PCR reads. The sample has roughly 610,000 distinct CDR3 sequences; about 20% are singletons. Material for sequencing was peripheral blood. The receptors here all came from a woman aged 18-29 years with stable Graves' hyperthyroidism. Some clones in this sample may be carry-over from other donors' samples. Both conserved end residues are part of each CDR3. A D gene is named only where the DNA matches it firmly. Expanded clones get a size class; other rows say once, few or many, or leave the size out.

clone_size: many
d_call: -
v_call: TRBV6-2/TRBV6-3
j_call: TRBJ1-1
cdr3_nt: TGTGCCAGCACCTCTCAATCGGGAAGGAGGGCTTTCTTT
cdr3_aa: CASTSQSGRRAFF

clone_size: many
d_call: -
v_call: TRBV10-3
j_call: TRBJ2-5
cdr3_nt: TGTGCCATCGCCCGAGGTGGGGGGCAAGAGACCCAGTACTTC
cdr3_aa: CAIARGGGQETQYF

clone_size: many
d_call: -
v_call: TRBV20-1
j_call: TRBJ2-5
cdr3_nt: TGCAGTGCAATGACTACCAAAGAGACCCAGTACTTC
cdr3_aa: CSAMTTKETQYF

clone_size: -
d_call: -
v_call: TRBV5-1
j_call: TRBJ2-4
cdr3_nt: TGCGCCAGCAGCTTGGTCACTTCAAATCTAGCCAAAAACATTCAGTACTTC
cdr3_aa: CASSLVTSNLAKNIQYF

clone_size: -
d_call: -
v_call: TRBV6-2/TRBV6-3
j_call: TRBJ2-7
cdr3_nt: TGTGCCAGCAGTTACTCGGGGTCCCACGAGCAGTACTTC
cdr3_aa: CASSYSGSHEQYF

clone_size: -
d_call: TRBD1
v_call: TRBV25-1
j_call: TRBJ1-2
cdr3_nt: TGTGCCAGCAGCTCAGGGGGCCTTGGGGGCTACACCTTC
cdr3_aa: CASSSGGLGGYTF

clone_size: many
d_call: -
v_call: TRBV12-3/TRBV12-4
j_call: TRBJ1-5
cdr3_nt: TGTGCCAGCAGTCGACAGCGGCTCGAGCCCCAGCATTTT
cdr3_aa: CASSRQRLEPQHF

clone_size: -
d_call: TRBD1
v_call: TRBV28
j_call: TRBJ1-5
cdr3_nt: TGTGCCAGCAGTTCGCCGGACAGGGGGAATCAGCCCCAGCATTTT
cdr3_aa: CASSSPDRGNQPQHF

clone_size: many
d_call: TRBD1
v_call: TRBV12-3/TRBV12-4
j_call: TRBJ2-5
cdr3_nt: TGTGCCAGCAGTTGGGGGACAGGGTCTGAGACCCAGTACTTC
cdr3_aa: CASSWGTGSETQYF

clone_size: few
d_call: -
v_call: TRBV20-1
j_call: TRBJ2-7
cdr3_nt: TGCAGTGCTCCTGACAGACTAGGCTCCTACGAGCAGTACTTC
cdr3_aa: CSAPDRLGSYEQYF

clone_size: few
d_call: -
v_call: TRBV18
j_call: TRBJ1-2
cdr3_nt: TGTGCCAGCTCACCACGGTCCAGGGGCGATCCTTCGGGTGGCTACACCTTC
cdr3_aa: CASSPRSRGDPSGGYTF

clone_size: many
d_call: -
v_call: TRBV30
j_call: TRBJ1-1
cdr3_nt: TGTGCCTGGAGTGTACGACAGCCGAAGACTTTCTTT
cdr3_aa: CAWSVRQPKTFF

clone_size: few
d_call: TRBD1
v_call: TRBV10-3
j_call: TRBJ2-5
cdr3_nt: TGTGCCATCAGTGAGTCGAGGGGGGGGACAGGGGGCACACAAGAGACCCAGTACTTC
cdr3_aa: CAISESRGGTGGTQETQYF

clone_size: -
d_call: -
v_call: TRBV19
j_call: TRBJ1-6
cdr3_nt: TGTGCCAGTGGGGGGGGTTTACCCCTCCACTTT
cdr3_aa: CASGGGLPLHF